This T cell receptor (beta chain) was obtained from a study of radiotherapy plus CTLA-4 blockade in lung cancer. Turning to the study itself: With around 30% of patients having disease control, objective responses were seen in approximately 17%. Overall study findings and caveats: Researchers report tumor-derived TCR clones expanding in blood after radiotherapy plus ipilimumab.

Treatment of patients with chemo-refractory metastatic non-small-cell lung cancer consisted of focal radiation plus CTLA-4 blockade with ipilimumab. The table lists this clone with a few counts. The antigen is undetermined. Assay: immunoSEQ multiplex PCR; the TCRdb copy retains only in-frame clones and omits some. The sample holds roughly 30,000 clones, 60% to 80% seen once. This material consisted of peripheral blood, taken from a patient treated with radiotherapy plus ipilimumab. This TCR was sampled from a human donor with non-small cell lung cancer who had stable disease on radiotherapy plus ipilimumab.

The CDR3 region is CASSLAYGDEQYF. The CDR3 coding sequence is TGTGCCAGCAGCTTAGCCTACGGCGACGAGCAGTACTTC. The V call is TRBV7-6, the J call TRBJ2-7; D ambiguous. The CDR3 spans 13 residues. Germline V gene sequence: CDR1 SGHVS, CDR2 FNYEAQ. The ends were cut back, 0 bases at V and 5 bases at J, with 8 bases in the middle.